The rows below give T cell receptor beta chains drawn from one sample of a study of T cells in Graves' hyperthyroidism and ophthalmopathy. Each CDR3 protein gets one entry after TCRdb re-called the multiplex PCR reads with MiXCR. Counted here are 500,000 to 650,000 distinct CDR3 sequences, 15% to 20% occurring once; the ten biggest clones make up over 45%. The specimen sequenced was blood. The receptors come from a man aged 40-50 years with Graves' ophthalmopathy. CDR3s include the opening cysteine and the closing phenylalanine or tryptophan. Each record gives: V gene, D gene, clone size, J gene, CDR3 protein, CDR3 DNA. The D gene is left open where the match is weak. Clone sizes are given selectively: once, few, many, or a class where the clone is expanded.

TRBV27	-	-	TRBJ1-6	CASSPSWGGRLDSPLHF	TGTGCCAGCAGCCCAAGTTGGGGAGGGAGATTAGATTCACCCCTCCACTTT
TRBV10-3	-	-	TRBJ2-1	CAISEYPSGLSNEQFF	TGTGCCATCAGTGAGTACCCGTCAGGGTTGAGCAATGAGCAGTTCTTC
TRBV24-1	-	-	TRBJ2-2	CATSDLTNTGELFF	TGTGCCACCAGTGATTTGACGAACACCGGGGAGCTGTTTTTT
TRBV10-3	TRBD2	few	TRBJ2-3	CAIMAGGGTDTQYF	TGTGCCATCATGGCGGGGGGAGGCACAGATACGCAGTATTTT
TRBV7-9	TRBD1	-	TRBJ2-3	CASRQGQADTQYF	TGTGCCAGCCGACAGGGACAGGCAGATACGCAGTATTTT
TRBV6-1	TRBD1	few	TRBJ2-4	CASRLGQGRNIQYF	TGTGCCAGCAGACTCGGACAGGGGCGAAACATTCAGTACTTC
TRBV2	TRBD1	-	TRBJ1-5	CASSTGQGFQPQHF	TGTGCCAGCAGTACGGGACAGGGGTTTCAGCCCCAGCATTTT
TRBV4-2	TRBD2	-	TRBJ2-2	CASSPGTSGISGELFF	TGTGCCAGCAGCCCCGGGACTAGCGGGATCTCCGGGGAGCTGTTTTTT
TRBV12-3/TRBV12-4	TRBD1	few	TRBJ1-2	CASIRDREVGGYTF	TGTGCCAGCATTCGGGACAGGGAAGTGGGTGGCTACACCTTC
TRBV11-1	-	many	TRBJ1-2	CASSLYRDGYTF	TGTGCCAGCAGCTTATATAGGGATGGCTACACCTTC
TRBV2	-	many	TRBJ1-2	CASGGTVNYGYTF	TGTGCCAGCGGGGGAACGGTAAACTATGGCTACACCTTC
TRBV27	TRBD1	many	TRBJ1-2	CASKETGDYGYTF	TGTGCCAGCAAGGAGACAGGGGACTATGGCTACACCTTC
TRBV18	-	few	TRBJ2-3	CASSPSGSGFTDTQYF	TGTGCCAGCTCCCCTTCTGGTAGCGGATTCACAGATACGCAGTATTTT
TRBV13	TRBD2	-	TRBJ2-1	CASSTTSGGANEQFF	TGTGCCAGCAGCACTACTAGCGGGGGGGCCAATGAGCAGTTCTTC
TRBV20-1	-	few	TRBJ2-1	CSAATRPNSYNEQFF	TGCAGTGCCGCCACTCGGCCCAACTCCTACAATGAGCAGTTCTTC
TRBV6-1	TRBD2	many	TRBJ2-7	CASSKGTSGRPLFYEQYF	TGTGCCAGCAGTAAGGGGACTAGCGGGAGGCCACTATTCTACGAGCAGTACTTC
TRBV20-1	TRBD2	-	TRBJ2-3	CSVITVFSGDTQYF	TGCAGTGTAATTACGGTTTTTAGCGGGGATACGCAGTATTTT
TRBV18	-	few	TRBJ2-1	CASSPPRGANYNEQFF	TGTGCCAGCTCACCACCCCGGGGGGCAAACTACAATGAGCAGTTCTTC
TRBV5-1	-	many	TRBJ2-2	CASSLDGSNTGELFF	TGCGCCAGCAGCTTGGATGGATCGAACACCGGGGAGCTGTTTTTT
TRBV18	-	many	TRBJ2-5	CASSPVWASSSRTQYF	TGTGCCAGCTCACCAGTTTGGGCCTCCTCTTCCAGGACCCAGTACTTC
TRBV11-3	-	-	TRBJ2-1	CASSIGRAPIAEQFF	TGTGCCAGCAGTATTGGCAGGGCCCCTATAGCTGAGCAGTTCTTC
TRBV20-1	TRBD2	few	TRBJ2-1	CSARAPGTSGFNEQFF	TGCAGTGCTAGAGCGCCCGGGACTAGCGGATTCAATGAGCAGTTCTTC
TRBV7-2	-	-	TRBJ2-3	CASSLWARGADTQYF	TGTGCCAGCAGCTTGTGGGCTAGAGGGGCAGATACGCAGTATTTT
TRBV5-1	TRBD2	-	TRBJ2-2	CASSLTGTSGRSTGELFF	TGCGCCAGCAGCTTGACCGGGACTAGCGGGAGAAGTACCGGGGAGCTGTTTTTT
TRBV28	-	-	TRBJ2-4	CASSLLVAKNIQYF	TGTGCCAGCAGTTTACTGGTAGCCAAAAACATTCAGTACTTC
TRBV29-1	-	few	TRBJ2-7	CSVEGDGSSYEQYF	TGCAGCGTTGAAGGGGACGGAAGCTCCTACGAGCAGTACTTC